The entry below gives a single T cell receptor (beta chain) sequence along with its context. Whoever was chosen for sequencing had shown CD8+CD57+ cell expansion by flow cytometry. Every patient was diagnosed with severe acquired aplastic anemia. Both TCR beta VDJ combination and CDR3 sequence profiling were carried out. Genomic DNA was the template for this profiling. TCRdb reprocessed the reads with MiXCR, giving one entry per CDR3 protein. Seen here are under 350,000 distinct CDR3 sequences, roughly 61% observed once, and the top ten hold 1% to 1.5%. The CDR3 runs to 12 residues. Germline V gene data show CDR1 as DFQATT and CDR2 as SNEGSKA (reference sequence). The ends were cut back, 3 bases at V and 7 bases at J, with 12 bases in the middle. The sample originates from a study of CD8+CD57+ T cells in acquired aplastic anemia. The overall study: When averaged, DNA from sorted CD4+ and CD8+ cells came to 2.5 to 4 ug.

The V and J genes are TRBV20-1 and TRBJ1-2; D possibly corresponds to TRBD1 (6 bases). The sequenced material came from sorted CD4+, CD8+, or CD8+CD57+ T cells (not recorded which) from PBMCs. This receptor was taken from a human donor with aplastic anemia. CDR3 residues: CSASAGGGGYTF. The CDR3 DNA follows: TGCAGTGCTAGTGCGGGGGGCGGTGGCTACACCTTC.